A single sample gave rise to the 21 T cell receptor beta chains below, sequenced in a study of a mutant IDH1 vaccine in newly diagnosed glioma. Repertoires were generated with immunoSEQ multiplex PCR, while TCRdb's copy carries only in-frame clones and drops some. The repertoire holds tens of thousands of clones, 78% seen once, with less than 2% in the top ten. Indicated time point: week 5, during vaccination. In the vaccine, a single dose held 300 ug of the mutant IDH1 20-mer peptide, along with topical imiquimod. These receptors' targets are unknown. The sequences come from PBMCs, collected from a glioma patient whose treatment included an IDH1 peptide vaccine. These receptors were taken from a woman in her thirties or forties with glioma.

The chain links TRBV10-3 to TRBJ2-3, with TRBD2 matching over 9 bases. Unmatched junction bases numbered 4, after V lost 6 bases and J lost 0 bases. This CDR3 contains 15 residues. The germline V gene has CDR1 ENHRY and CDR2 SYGVKD. The CDR3 reads CAISRLAASTDTQYF. CDR3 DNA sequence: TGTGCCATCAGCCGACTAGCGGCTAGCACAGATACGCAGTATTTT.

This chain uses TRBV5-1 with TRBJ1-1, with 8 bases lining up with TRBD1. Germline CDR1 is SGHRS and CDR2 is YFSETQ. Germline trimming cut 2 bases from V and 0 bases from J; bases unmatched to any gene: 6. This CDR3 region has 16 residues. This CDR3 is CASSLTPTGVNTEAFF. Written as DNA, the CDR3 is TGCGCCAGCAGCTTAACCCCGACAGGGGTGAACACTGAAGCTTTCTTT.

A single count supports this clone. The chain joins TRBV6-5 to TRBJ1-5, with 7 bases identical to TRBD1. The V gene's germline CDR1 is MNHEY and CDR2 SVGAGI. This CDR3 has 14 residues. V shed 5 bases, J shed 7 bases, and the junction held 8 bases outside the gene matches. CDR3 sequence reads: CASSRQGGWQPQHF. CDR3 sequence (DNA): TGTGCCAGCAGTCGACAGGGTGGATGGCAGCCCCAGCATTTT.

The rearrangement uses TRBV6-4 and TRBJ1-2; TRBD1 is a possible D gene (6 bases). Germline assignment: CDR1 MRHNA and CDR2 SNTAGT. V dropped 2 bases and J dropped 6 bases, with 16 bases sitting between them. The CDR3 is 15 amino acids. The CDR3 here is CASSDPNRAWDGYTF. DNA of the CDR3: TGTGCCAGCAGTGACCCGAACAGGGCTTGGGATGGCTACACCTTC.

This sequence joins TRBV11-2 and TRBJ1-2, with TRBD1 as a possible D gene (5 bases). Germline CDR1 SGHAT, CDR2 FQNNGV. V was pared by 1 base and J by 0 bases, with 12 bases between. The CDR3 loop spans 16 amino acids. CDR3 DNA: TGTGCCAGCAGCTTAGTCGGGGGGGTTGCTAACTATGGCTACACCTTC. It codes for CASSLVGGVANYGYTF.

The genes are TRBV10-1 and TRBJ1-1; no firm D call. The CDR3 consists of 15 residues. The germline V gene encodes CDR1 WNHNN and CDR2 SYGVQD (reference sequence). With 0 bases removed from V and 3 bases from J, the gap between germline ends came to 11 bases. In DNA, the CDR3 is TGCGCCAGCAGTGAGTCGAAGGGTGTTTACACTGAAGCTTTCTTT. It specifies CASSESKGVYTEAFF.

The chain has TRBV30 and TRBJ2-7; D may be TRBD1 (5 bases). Germline loops: CDR1 GTSNPN, CDR2 SVGIG (reference sequence). Trimming shortened V by 0 bases and J by 4 bases, and 16 bases separated the two germline ends. The CDR3 is made up of 15 amino acids. The CDR3 loop is CAWSVWGQGRYEQYF. The CDR3 DNA is TGTGCCTGGAGTGTCTGGGGCCAGGGTCGGTACGAGCAGTACTTC.

The rearrangement links TRBV11-2 to TRBJ1-4; D uncertain. CDR3 length: 15 amino acids. From germline, CDR1 is SGHAT and CDR2 FQNNGV. The V and J ends lost 5 bases and 7 bases respectively, with 17 bases between them. CDR3 in DNA: TGTGCCAGCAGCACAACCCGGGCCTGGGGTGAAAAACTGTTTTTT. It specifies CASSTTRAWGEKLFF.

The chain joins TRBV30 to TRBJ1-2, with D maybe TRBD1 (5 bases). CDR1 and CDR2 (germline): GTSNPN, SVGIG (reference sequence). Trimming took 2 bases from V and 6 from J, leaving 13 bases between them. The CDR3 sequence is 13 residues long. Here the CDR3 DNA reads TGTGCCTGGAGTAACGGACAAGTAGATGGCTACACCTTC. This translates into CAWSNGQVDGYTF.

This clone has more than one count but fewer than ten. The V gene is TRBV14, the J gene TRBJ1-1, with 10 bases matching TRBD1. Germline CDR1 SGHDN, CDR2 FVKESK. This CDR3 region has 16 residues. Trimming at V came to 4 bases and at J to 4 bases, leaving 9 bases not matched to a gene. CDR3 DNA sequence: TGTGCCAGCAGCCGGAGAAGGACAGGGGGGTTCACTGAAGCTTTCTTT. The encoded protein is CASSRRRTGGFTEAFF.

The V and J genes are TRBV19 and TRBJ1-6; D call uncertain. V lost 8 bases and J lost 8, with 13 bases in between. The CDR3 spans 13 residues. From germline, CDR1 is LNHDA and CDR2 SQIVND (reference sequence). CDR3 sequence (DNA): TGTGCCAGTGGTCTAGGGTTCGATTCACCCCTCCACTTT. This translates into CASGLGFDSPLHF.

The J gene is TRBJ2-3, the V gene TRBV6-4; 11 bases are a match to TRBD2. The V segment lost 5 bases and the J segment 4 bases; nucleotides outside the gene matches: 5. This CDR3 spans 15 amino acids. CDR1 MRHNA and CDR2 SNTAGT come from the germline V gene. In DNA form, the CDR3 reads TGTGCCAGCAGTCCCTTAGCGGGGGGGCCAGATACGCAGTATTTT. Protein: CASSPLAGGPDTQYF.

This rearrangement joins TRBV6-6 to TRBJ2-5; 9 bases align to TRBD2. CDR1 and CDR2 (germline): MNHNY, SVGAGI (reference sequence). This CDR3 contains 15 residues. With V trimmed by 5 bases and J by 2 bases, 6 bases remained unmatched. CDR3 in amino acids: CASSNLAGTQETQYF. The CDR3 nucleotides read TGTGCCAGCAGTAACCTAGCGGGGACACAAGAGACCCAGTACTTC.

The V call is TRBV10-2, the J call TRBJ2-5, with TRBD2 matching 9 bases. Germline assignment: CDR1 WSHSY and CDR2 SAAADI. With 6 bases clipped from V and 4 bases from J, the junction kept 12 bases outside the gene matches. The CDR3 is 16 amino acids. CDR3 nucleotide sequence: TGCGCCAGCAGGGGGCCAGCGGGGGGCCCGGGAGAGACCCAGTACTTC. Translation: CASRGPAGGPGETQYF.

The chain employs TRBV30 and TRBJ1-1, with unresolved D. Trimming pared 2 bases from V and 1 base from J, leaving 8 bases between. Per the germline V gene, CDR1 is GTSNPN and CDR2 is SVGIG (reference sequence). The CDR3 sequence is 13 residues long. The CDR3 bases are TGTGCCTGGAGTTACGGGTCGAACACTGAAGCTTTCTTT. This codes for CAWSYGSNTEAFF. The whole variable domain, remainder taken from reference TRBV30 and TRBJ1-1, is SQTIHQWPATLVQPVGSPLSLECTVEGTSNPNLYWYRQAAGRGLQLLFYSVGIGQISSEVPQNLSASRPQDRQFILSSKKLLLSDSGFYLCAWSYGSNTEAFFGQGTRLTVV.

The genes are TRBV9 and TRBJ2-1; D ambiguous. There are 16 residues in the CDR3. CDR1 and CDR2 from the germline V gene are SGDLS and YYNGEE. V was pared by 0 bases and J by 0 bases, with 10 bases between. CDR3 loop: CASSVGSSSSYNEQFF. CDR3 coding DNA: TGTGCCAGCAGCGTAGGCTCAAGCAGCTCCTACAATGAGCAGTTCTTC.

The V call is TRBV4-1, the J call TRBJ1-2; D possibly corresponds to TRBD1 (6 bases). The germline V gene encodes CDR1 MGHRA and CDR2 YSYEKL. The CDR3 extends over 14 amino acids. V dropped 0 bases and J dropped 4 bases, with 9 bases sitting between them. The CDR3 bases are TGCGCCAGCAGCCAAGATAGGGGGAGCTATGGCTACACCTTC. Encoded protein: CASSQDRGSYGYTF.

The chain carries TRBV2 and TRBJ2-6; maybe TRBD1 (5 bases). In germline, CDR1 is SNHLY, CDR2 FYNNEI. This CDR3 has 15 amino acids. Trimming stripped 7 bases from V and 4 bases from J, with 14 bases between. CDR3 nucleotide sequence: TGTGCCAGCATCAGGGAAAAGGCGGGGGCCAACGTCCTGACTTTC. It specifies CASIREKAGANVLTF.

The chain carries TRBV19 and TRBJ1-2, with no clear D. The CDR3 is made up of 15 amino acids. Looked up from germline, CDR1 is LNHDA and CDR2 is SQIVND (reference sequence). The V gene lost 3 bases and the J gene lost 4 bases, with 15 bases spanning the gap. The CDR3 sequence: CASSIPSPHGYGYTF. CDR3 sequence (DNA): TGTGCCAGTAGTATTCCATCCCCGCATGGCTATGGCTACACCTTC.

The rearrangement links TRBV15 to TRBJ1-2; D remains unclear. V was shortened by 8 bases and J by 0 bases, with 13 bases between the two germline ends. Germline CDR1 LNHNV, CDR2 YYDKDF (reference sequence). The CDR3 extends over 14 amino acids. This chain's CDR3 is CATALGVTNYGYTF. CDR3 sequence (DNA): TGTGCCACCGCCCTGGGCGTAACTAACTATGGCTACACCTTC.

The rearrangement uses TRBV27 and TRBJ1-2, with D maybe TRBD1 (6 bases). CDR1 and CDR2 from the germline V gene are MNHEY and SMNVEV (reference sequence). V was clipped by 0 bases and J by 5 bases, with 13 bases between them. The CDR3 contains 15 residues. The CDR3 here is CASSLSTGPLYGYTF. The DNA of the CDR3 is TGTGCCAGCAGTTTATCGACAGGCCCCTTGTATGGCTACACCTTC.